Listed below are T cell receptor beta chains from one sample, sequenced in a study of a mutant IDH1 vaccine in newly diagnosed glioma. No antigen is known for these receptors. TCRdb's table, derived via immunoSEQ multiplex PCR, lists solely in-frame clones and lacks some. The profile shows about 10,000 clones, around 81% of them singletons. Material: PBMCs, obtained from a glioma patient whose treatment included an IDH1 peptide vaccine. These receptors were obtained from a man aged 30-40 years with glioma. CDR3s include the opening cysteine and the closing phenylalanine or tryptophan. D genes are given only for firm matches. Size is stated for part of the rows, as once, few or many counts, or as a class when the clone is expanded.

>TRBV27|-|-|TRBJ2-7
TGTGCCAGCAGTTCCCCCCGGGGGAAGGCCTACGAGCAGTACTTC
CASSSPRGKAYEQYF
>TRBV19|-|-|TRBJ2-3
TGTGCCAGTAGTATGGGAAGCAATACGCAGTATTTT
CASSMGSNTQYF
>TRBV6-1|-|-|TRBJ1-5
TGTGCCAGCAGTGATCCGGGAGGGAATCAGCCCCAGCATTTT
CASSDPGGNQPQHF
>TRBV20-1|-|-|TRBJ2-1
TGCAGTGCTAGCGGCGACAATGAGCAGTTCTTC
CSASGDNEQFF
>TRBV29-1|TRBD1|once|TRBJ2-1
TGCAGCGTTGAAGACCCACCTAGGACAGGGGGCTTGCTGCAATTCTTC
CSVEDPPRTGGLLQFF
>TRBV6-6|TRBD2|-|TRBJ2-7
TGTGCCAGCAGTTACCCGGCGGGAGCAAGAAACGAGCAGTACTTC
CASSYPAGARNEQYF
>TRBV4-1|TRBD1|few|TRBJ1-2
TGCGCCAGCAGCCGTGGGTGGAGAGGGGGCAACTATGGCTACACCTTC
CASSRGWRGGNYGYTF
>TRBV5-1|TRBD2|-|TRBJ2-2
TGCGCCAGCAGCTTGGGACTAGCGGTGGCCGGGGAGCTGTTTTTT
CASSLGLAVAGELFF
>TRBV10-3|TRBD2|-|TRBJ2-1
TGTGCCATCAGTGGCTACGCTAGGGGGGCCGCACTAGCGGGAAATAATGAGCAGTTCTTC
CAISGYARGAALAGNNEQFF
>TRBV7-9|TRBD1|-|TRBJ1-2
TGTGCCCTAGACGGACAGGGGCTATGGTATGGCTACACCTTC
CALDGQGLWYGYTF
>TRBV30|-|-|TRBJ1-2
TGTGCCTGGAGTGAGGGAGCGGTGCGGGGTGGCTACACCTTC
CAWSEGAVRGGYTF
>TRBV5-5|-|-|TRBJ1-3
TGTGCCAGCAGCTTGTCAACAGTTGGTGGAAACACCATATATTTT
CASSLSTVGGNTIYF
>TRBV29-1|TRBD1|-|TRBJ1-1
TGCAGCGTAATGGACAGGGACACTGAAGCTTTCTTT
CSVMDRDTEAFF
>TRBV5-8|-|-|TRBJ2-7
TGTGCCAGCAGCTTTGGGCGGCGAGCCTACGAGCAGTACTTC
CASSFGRRAYEQYF
>TRBV30|-|-|TRBJ1-1
TGTGCCACATCAGAGAACACTGAAGCTTTCTTT
CATSENTEAFF
>TRBV10-3|-|few|TRBJ1-2
TGTGCCATCAGTGACACAGACAACTATGGCTACACCTTC
CAISDTDNYGYTF
>TRBV29-1|TRBD1|few|TRBJ1-1
TGCAGCGGAAGGACAGGGTCGTTCATGAACACTGAAGCTTTCTTT
CSGRTGSFMNTEAFF
>TRBV2|TRBD1|-|TRBJ2-7
TGTGCCAGCAGGCCGGGACAGGGGGTCTACGAGCAGTACTTC
CASRPGQGVYEQYF
>TRBV11-2|-|once|TRBJ2-6
TGTGCCAGCAGCACCATGAGCTCTGGGGCCAACGTCCTGACTTTC
CASSTMSSGANVLTF
>TRBV6-1|-|-|TRBJ2-5
TGTGCCAGCACCCCCAGCCTAGCGCCCGAGTGGGCCCAGTACTTC
CASTPSLAPEWAQYF